What follows is one T cell receptor beta chain and its context. The protocol was immunoSEQ multiplex PCR, while the TCRdb copy is restricted to in-frame clones and leaves out a portion. The repertoire holds 65,000 to 95,000 clones, with 70% to 90% as singletons. The entry originates in a study of T cell responses to AZD1222 COVID-19 vaccine. Germline loops: CDR1 LGHDT, CDR2 YNNKEL (reference sequence). This CDR3 contains 17 residues. Losses at the gene ends were 4 bases for V and 3 bases for J; bases not matched to a gene: 9. This receptor was taken from an adult who received the AZD1222 COVID-19 vaccine. The gene calls are TRBV3-1 (or the pseudogene TRBV3-2) and TRBJ1-6; 7 bases align to TRBD1. The input for sequencing was peripheral blood, taken 28 days after the second AZD1222 dose. CDR3 nucleotides: TGTGCCAGCAGCCCGGGGACAGATTTATACTATAATTCACCCCTCCACTTT. Protein sequence: CASSPGTDLYYNSPLHF.